The 23 T cell receptor beta chains in this list originate from one sample, sequenced in a study of T cell responses to AZD1222 COVID-19 vaccine. The repertoire was sequenced with immunoSEQ multiplex PCR; TCRdb's copy has only in-frame clones and lacks some. The sample has about 120,000 clones; 88% are singletons. This sample comprised peripheral blood, obtained on day 0 of AZD1222 vaccination. These receptors were collected from an adult in good health.

A single count supports this clone. CDR3 residues: CASSLISTGEAYIQYF. The DNA for the CDR3 is TGTGCCAGCAGTTTAATCTCGACAGGGGAGGCTTACATTCAGTACTTC. The chain has TRBV28 and TRBJ2-4; 8 nucleotides align to TRBD1. Trimming cost V 2 bases and J 8 bases; bases outside gene matches: 11. Germline CDR1 reads MDHEN; CDR2 reads SYDVKM. The CDR3 length is 16 residues.

The table lists this clone with a count of one. The rearrangement links TRBV6-5 to TRBJ1-5, with 9 nucleotides matching TRBD1. Germline values: CDR1 MNHEY, CDR2 SVGAGI. This CDR3 has 16 amino acids. The junction had 3 bases not matched to a gene; V was cut back by 2 bases and J by 1 base. CDR3 loop: CASSYRDRASNQPQHF. The CDR3 DNA sequence: TGTGCCAGCAGTTACAGGGACAGGGCAAGCAATCAGCCCCAGCATTTT.

This clone has just one count. This sequence joins TRBV9 and TRBJ2-5; TRBD1 or TRBD2 may be the D gene (5 bases each). Per the germline V gene, CDR1 is SGDLS and CDR2 is YYNGEE. Deletions cut 3 bases from V and 5 bases from J, with 14 bases between. The CDR3 is made up of 14 amino acids. The CDR3 here is CASSAMGTKETQYF. CDR3 nucleotides: TGTGCCAGCAGCGCCATGGGGACCAAGGAGACCCAGTACTTC.

This rearrangement joins TRBV6-2 or TRBV6-3 to TRBJ1-1; 8 bases match TRBD1. This CDR3 is 16 amino acids long. The V segment lost 6 bases and the J segment 1 base; nucleotides outside the gene matches: 10. The germline CDR1 and CDR2 sequences are MNHEY and SVGEGT. The CDR3 protein is CASSPWQGAPNTEAFF. The DNA of the CDR3 is TGTGCCAGCAGCCCGTGGCAGGGGGCGCCGAACACTGAAGCTTTCTTT.

The genes are TRBV2 and TRBJ2-3; no firm D call. Germline CDR1 is SNHLY and CDR2 is FYNNEI. Trimming took off 8 bases at V and 2 bases at J, with 11 bases between the two ends. CDR3 size: 13 residues. CDR3 sequence: CASGLGPTDTQYF. In nucleotides, the CDR3 is TGTGCCAGCGGATTAGGCCCCACAGATACGCAGTATTTT.

The rearrangement joins TRBV7-2 to TRBJ2-1, with 12 nucleotides matching TRBD2. V lost 2 bases, J lost 3 bases, and 5 bases stayed unmatched. This CDR3 region has 17 residues. Per the germline V gene, CDR1 is SGHTA and CDR2 is FQGNSA. The DNA of the CDR3 is TGTGCCAGCAGCTTAACTATGGGACTAGCGGGCTACAATGAGCAGTTCTTC. It encodes CASSLTMGLAGYNEQFF.

The chain has TRBV5-1 and TRBJ1-4, with D unresolved. Germline V CDR1 and CDR2: SGHRS, YFSETQ. This CDR3 spans 13 amino acids. Trimming took 4 bases from V and 5 from J, leaving 9 bases between them. CDR3 sequence: CASSPQSNEKLFF. DNA for the CDR3: TGCGCCAGCAGCCCCCAGAGCAATGAAAAACTGTTTTTT. Complete variable domain (other parts from reference TRBV5-1 and TRBJ1-4): KAGVTQTPRYLIKTRGQQVTLSCSPISGHRSVSWYQQTPGQGLQFLFEYFSETQRNKGNFPGRFSGRQFSNSRSEMNVSTLELGDSALYLCASSPQSNEKLFFGSGTQLSVL.

This clone was seen more than once but under ten times. This rearrangement joins TRBV6-5 to TRBJ1-5, with D possibly TRBD1 on 6 matching bases. This CDR3 is 15 amino acids long. The germline V gene encodes CDR1 MNHEY and CDR2 SVGAGI. V was clipped by 5 bases and J by 3 bases, with 14 bases between them. CDR3 region: CASSRDRSNNQPQHF. The CDR3 DNA follows: TGTGCCAGCAGTCGTGACAGGAGTAACAATCAGCCCCAGCATTTT.

The chain recombines TRBV5-6 with TRBJ2-7; 8 nucleotides line up with TRBD2. CDR3 size: 12 residues. Germline-derived CDR1 and CDR2 are SGHDT and YYEEEE. J lost 6 bases, V lost 2 bases, and 1 base had no gene match. The CDR3 DNA is TGTGCCAGCAGCTTCACTAGCGGCGAGCAGTACTTC. It is translated as CASSFTSGEQYF.

This chain uses TRBV20-1 with TRBJ1-3; a weak D match, TRBD1 (5 bases). Trimming took off 3 bases at V and 2 bases at J, with 8 bases between the two ends. The CDR3 runs 13 residues. Germline values: CDR1 DFQATT, CDR2 SNEGSKA (reference sequence). The CDR3 bases are TGCAGTGCTAGTACCAGGGCTGGAAACACCATATATTTT. It yields the protein CSASTRAGNTIYF.

This clone was observed once. The chain links TRBV19 to TRBJ1-6, with TRBD1 matching 7 bases. The CDR3 length is 14 residues. The ends lost 5 bases at V and 6 bases at J; junction bases unmatched: 4. Germline CDR1 and CDR2: LNHDA and SQIVND (reference sequence). The CDR3: CASSQGGGNSPLHF. The CDR3 region has the DNA TGTGCCAGTAGTCAGGGGGGGGGTAATTCACCCCTCCACTTT.

This chain joins TRBV5-8 and TRBJ1-1; D is possibly TRBD1 (5 bases). CDR1 and CDR2 from the germline V gene are SGHTS and YDEGEE. The CDR3 extends over 14 amino acids. Trimming removed 0 bases from V and 3 bases from J, with 9 bases in between. In DNA, the CDR3 is TGTGCCAGCAGCTTGGAGGGGAGGGACACTGAAGCTTTCTTT. Translated, it gives CASSLEGRDTEAFF.

The DNA for the CDR3 is TGTGCCAGTAGTATCCTTGACAGTGCTACCGAAGAGACCCAGTACTTC. This translates into CASSILDSATEETQYF. The genes are TRBV19 and TRBJ2-5; D may be TRBD1 (5 bases). The CDR3 has 16 amino acids. V lost 3 bases and J 3 bases, leaving 17 bases between the germline ends. Germline V gene lookup returns CDR1 LNHDA and CDR2 SQIVND (reference sequence).

The sample holds a few counts of this clone. This chain uses TRBV7-6 with TRBJ2-7, with a weak D call TRBD2 (5 bases). The CDR3 is 13 amino acids. V was shortened by 2 bases and J by 5 bases, with 10 bases between the two germline ends. The germline V gene encodes CDR1 SGHVS and CDR2 FNYEAQ. The chain's CDR3 is CASSLRRADEQYF. In DNA, the CDR3 is TGTGCCAGCAGCTTAAGGCGGGCCGACGAGCAGTACTTC.

V usage is TRBV7-8 and J usage is TRBJ1-3; TRBD1 might be the D (6 bases). V lost 1 base and J lost 4, with 14 bases in between. This CDR3 has 16 residues. The germline CDR1 and CDR2 sequences are SGHVS and FQNEAQ. The CDR3 spells CASSLGAGVSGNTIYF. The DNA of the CDR3 is TGTGCCAGCAGCTTAGGGGCAGGGGTGTCCGGAAACACCATATATTTT.

The chain recombines TRBV30 with TRBJ2-1; D remains ambiguous. Germline V gene sequence: CDR1 GTSNPN, CDR2 SVGIG (reference sequence). Trimming removed 2 bases from V and 9 bases from J, with 5 bases in between. This CDR3 contains 10 residues. CDR3 sequence: CAWSIGEQFF. In DNA form, the CDR3 reads TGTGCCTGGAGTATAGGTGAGCAGTTCTTC. The whole variable domain, filled in from reference TRBV30 and TRBJ2-1, reads SQTIHQWPATLVQPVGSPLSLECTVEGTSNPNLYWYRQAAGRGLQLLFYSVGIGQISSEVPQNLSASRPQDRQFILSSKKLLLSDSGFYLCAWSIGEQFFGPGTRLTVL.

The chain employs TRBV28 and TRBJ2-7, with D uncertain. Germline V gene data show CDR1 as MDHEN and CDR2 as SYDVKM. The CDR3 contains 13 residues. V lost 3 bases and J 6 bases, leaving 12 bases between the germline ends. In DNA, the CDR3 is TGTGCCAGCAGTTTCGGGCCCGTCTCCGAGCAGTACTTC. It specifies CASSFGPVSEQYF.

This clone was counted once. The gene calls are TRBV27 and TRBJ1-5; a weak D match, TRBD1 (5 bases). V shed 2 bases and J shed 4 bases, with 9 bases lying between them. CDR1 and CDR2 from the germline V gene are MNHEY and SMNVEV (reference sequence). The CDR3 extends over 14 amino acids. As DNA, the CDR3 is TGTGCCAGCAGTTTACGGGGGGGAAATCAGCCCCAGCATTTT. Protein product: CASSLRGGNQPQHF.

This chain connects TRBV25-1 to TRBJ2-2; D is uncertain. V was clipped by 3 bases and J by 2 bases, with 10 bases between them. CDR1 is MGHDK, CDR2 SYGVNS, per germline. This CDR3 has 15 amino acids. CDR3 bases: TGTGCCAGCAGTGATCTGAGGCGAAACACCGGGGAGCTGTTTTTT. Its protein product is CASSDLRRNTGELFF.

The gene calls are TRBV7-9 and TRBJ1-2, with D unclear. V was cut by 4 bases and J by 2 bases, with 8 bases left in between. Per germline, CDR1 SEHNR and CDR2 FQNEAQ (reference sequence). The length of the CDR3 is 13 residues. The CDR3 is CASSSPMNYGYTF. The CDR3 nucleotides read TGTGCCAGCAGCTCTCCGATGAACTATGGCTACACCTTC. The complete variable domain, with remaining parts taken from reference TRBV7-9 and TRBJ1-2, reads DTGVSQNPRHKITKRGQNVTFRCDPISEHNRLYWYRQTLGQGPEFLTYFQNEAQLEKSRLLSDRFSAERPKGSFSTLEIQRTEQGDSAMYLCASSSPMNYGYTFGSGTRLTVV.

The V gene is TRBV5-4, the J gene TRBJ1-6, with 8 bases fitting TRBD1. This CDR3 has 14 residues. V was pared by 4 bases and J by 9 bases, with 6 bases of the junction left unmatched. Germline values: CDR1 SGHNT, CDR2 YYREEE (reference sequence). DNA of the CDR3: TGTGCCAGCAGCCAGGACAGGGTGCGTTCACCCCTCCACTTT. Translating gives CASSQDRVRSPLHF.

V is TRBV11-2 and J is TRBJ2-7; TRBD1 aligns across 8 bases. The CDR3 is 15 residues long. Germline-derived CDR1 and CDR2 are SGHAT and FQNNGV. Germline trimming cut 3 bases from V and 1 base from J; bases unmatched to any gene: 5. CDR3 region: CASSFVRTGSYEQYF. In nucleotides, the CDR3 is TGTGCCAGCAGCTTTGTGAGGACAGGGTCCTACGAGCAGTACTTC.

This chain connects TRBV6-2 or TRBV6-3 to TRBJ1-5; no reliable D call. The germline V and J ends were trimmed by 5 bases and 3 bases, with 8 bases remaining between them. The CDR3 sequence is 13 residues long. Germline assignment: CDR1 MNHEY and CDR2 SVGEGT. Here the CDR3 DNA reads TGTGCCAGCAGTAAAGACTTCAATCAGCCCCAGCATTTT. Translating gives CASSKDFNQPQHF.